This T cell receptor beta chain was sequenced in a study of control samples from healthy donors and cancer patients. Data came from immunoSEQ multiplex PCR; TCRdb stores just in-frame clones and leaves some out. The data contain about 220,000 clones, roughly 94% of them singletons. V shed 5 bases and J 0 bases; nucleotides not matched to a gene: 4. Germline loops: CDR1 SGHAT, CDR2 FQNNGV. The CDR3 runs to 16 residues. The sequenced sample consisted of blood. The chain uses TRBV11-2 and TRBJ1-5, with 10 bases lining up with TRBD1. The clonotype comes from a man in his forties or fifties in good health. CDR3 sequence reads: CASSQGDRGSNQPQHF. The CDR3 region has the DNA TGTGCCAGCAGCCAAGGGGACAGGGGTAGCAATCAGCCCCAGCATTTT.